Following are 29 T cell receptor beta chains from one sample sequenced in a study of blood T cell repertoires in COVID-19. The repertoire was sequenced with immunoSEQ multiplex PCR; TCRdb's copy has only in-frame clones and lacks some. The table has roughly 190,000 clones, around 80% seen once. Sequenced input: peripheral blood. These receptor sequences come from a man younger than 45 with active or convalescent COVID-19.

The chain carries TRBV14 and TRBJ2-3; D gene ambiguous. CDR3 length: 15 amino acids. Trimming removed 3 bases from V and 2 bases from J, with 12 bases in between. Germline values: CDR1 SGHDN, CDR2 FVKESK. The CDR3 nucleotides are TGTGCCAGCAGCCATACGTTGAGGATCACAGATACGCAGTATTTT. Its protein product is CASSHTLRITDTQYF.

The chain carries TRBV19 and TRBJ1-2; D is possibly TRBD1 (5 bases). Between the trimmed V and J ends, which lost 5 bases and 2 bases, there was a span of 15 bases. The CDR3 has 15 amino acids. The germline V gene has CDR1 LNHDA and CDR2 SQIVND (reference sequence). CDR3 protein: CASSDGGSLNYGYTF. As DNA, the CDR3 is TGTGCCAGTAGTGATGGGGGGAGCTTGAACTATGGCTACACCTTC. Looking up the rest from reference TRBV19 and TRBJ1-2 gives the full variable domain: DGGITQSPKYLFRKEGQNVTLSCEQNLNHDAMYWYRQDPGQGLRLIYYSQIVNDFQKGDIAEGYSVSREKKESFPLTVTSAQKNPTAFYLCASSDGGSLNYGYTFGSGTRLTVV.

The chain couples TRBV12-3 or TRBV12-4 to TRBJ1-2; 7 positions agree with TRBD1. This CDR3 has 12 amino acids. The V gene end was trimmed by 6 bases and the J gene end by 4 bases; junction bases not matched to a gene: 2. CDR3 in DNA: TGTGCCAGCAGCGACAGGGCCTATGGCTACACCTTC. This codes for CASSDRAYGYTF.

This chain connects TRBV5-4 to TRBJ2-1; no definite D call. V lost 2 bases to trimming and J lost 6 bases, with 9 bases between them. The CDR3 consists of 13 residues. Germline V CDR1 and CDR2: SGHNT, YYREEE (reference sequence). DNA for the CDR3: TGTGCCAGCAGCTTTTGGAGCCTCAATGAGCAGTTCTTC. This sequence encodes CASSFWSLNEQFF.

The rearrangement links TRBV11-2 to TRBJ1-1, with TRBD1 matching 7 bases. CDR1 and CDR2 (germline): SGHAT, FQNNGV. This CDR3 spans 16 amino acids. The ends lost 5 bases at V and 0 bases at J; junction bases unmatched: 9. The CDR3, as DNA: TGTGCCAGCAGCCCCCGGACAGGTAATATGAACACTGAAGCTTTCTTT. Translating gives CASSPRTGNMNTEAFF. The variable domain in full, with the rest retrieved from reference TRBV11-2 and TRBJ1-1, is EAGVAQSPRYKIIEKRQSVAFWCNPISGHATLYWYQQILGQGPKLLIQFQNNGVVDDSQLPKDRFSAERLKGVDSTLKIQPAKLEDSAVYLCASSPRTGNMNTEAFFGQGTRLTVV.

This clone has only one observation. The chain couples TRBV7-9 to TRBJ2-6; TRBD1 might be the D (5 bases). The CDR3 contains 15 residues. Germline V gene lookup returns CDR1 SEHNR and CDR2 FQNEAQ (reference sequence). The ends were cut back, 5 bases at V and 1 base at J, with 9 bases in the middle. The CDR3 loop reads CASSPDRSGANVLTF. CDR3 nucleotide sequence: TGTGCCAGCAGCCCAGACAGATCTGGGGCCAACGTCCTGACTTTC.

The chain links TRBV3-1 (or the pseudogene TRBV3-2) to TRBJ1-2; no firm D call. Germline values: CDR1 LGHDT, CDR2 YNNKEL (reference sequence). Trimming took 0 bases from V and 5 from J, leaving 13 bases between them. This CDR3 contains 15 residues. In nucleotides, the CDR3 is TGTGCCAGCAGCCAAGATCCCGGGAATCTTTATGGCTACACCTTC. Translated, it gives CASSQDPGNLYGYTF.

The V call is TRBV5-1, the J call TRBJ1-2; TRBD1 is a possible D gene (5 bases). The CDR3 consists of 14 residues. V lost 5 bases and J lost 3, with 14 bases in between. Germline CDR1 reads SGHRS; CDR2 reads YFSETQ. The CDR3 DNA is TGCGCCAGCAGAACGGGAGGGGTAGACTATGGCTACACCTTC. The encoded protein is CASRTGGVDYGYTF.

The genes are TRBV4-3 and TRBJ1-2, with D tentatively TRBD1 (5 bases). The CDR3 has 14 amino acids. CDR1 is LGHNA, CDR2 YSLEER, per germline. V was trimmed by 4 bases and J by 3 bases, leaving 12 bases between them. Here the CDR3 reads CASSPQVEDYGYTF. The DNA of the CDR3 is TGCGCCAGCAGCCCACAGGTCGAGGACTATGGCTACACCTTC.

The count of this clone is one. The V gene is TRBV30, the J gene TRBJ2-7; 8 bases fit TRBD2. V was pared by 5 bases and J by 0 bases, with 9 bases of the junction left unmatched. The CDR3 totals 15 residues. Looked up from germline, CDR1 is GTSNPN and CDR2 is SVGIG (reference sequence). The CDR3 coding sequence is TGTGCCTGGGAACCCTTAGCGGGGAGCTCCTACGAGCAGTACTTC. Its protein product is CAWEPLAGSSYEQYF.

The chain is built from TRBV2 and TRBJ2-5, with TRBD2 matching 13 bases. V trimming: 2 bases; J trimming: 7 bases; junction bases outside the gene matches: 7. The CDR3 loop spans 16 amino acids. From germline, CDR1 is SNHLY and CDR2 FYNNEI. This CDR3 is CASSEPGTSGVRTQYF. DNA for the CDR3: TGTGCCAGCAGTGAACCCGGGACTAGCGGGGTCAGGACCCAGTACTTC.

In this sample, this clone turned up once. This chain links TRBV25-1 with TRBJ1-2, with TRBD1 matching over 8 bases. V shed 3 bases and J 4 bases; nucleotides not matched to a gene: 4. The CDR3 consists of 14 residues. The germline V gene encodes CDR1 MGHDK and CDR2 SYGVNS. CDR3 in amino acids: CASSDHDRGYGYTF. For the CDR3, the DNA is TGTGCCAGCAGTGATCACGACAGGGGCTATGGCTACACCTTC.

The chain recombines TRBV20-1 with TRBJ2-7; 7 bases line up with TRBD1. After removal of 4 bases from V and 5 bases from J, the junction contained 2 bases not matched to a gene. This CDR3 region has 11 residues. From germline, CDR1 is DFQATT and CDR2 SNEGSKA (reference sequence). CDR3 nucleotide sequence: TGCAGTGCTACCACAGGGGACGAGCAGTACTTC. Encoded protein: CSATTGDEQYF.

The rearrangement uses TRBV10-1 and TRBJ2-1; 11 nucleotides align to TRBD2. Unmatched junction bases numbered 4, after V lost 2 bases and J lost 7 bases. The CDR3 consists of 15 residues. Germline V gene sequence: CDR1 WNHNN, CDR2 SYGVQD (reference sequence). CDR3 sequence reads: CASSERLAGGNEQFF. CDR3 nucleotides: TGCGCCAGCAGTGAGAGATTAGCGGGGGGGAATGAGCAGTTCTTC.

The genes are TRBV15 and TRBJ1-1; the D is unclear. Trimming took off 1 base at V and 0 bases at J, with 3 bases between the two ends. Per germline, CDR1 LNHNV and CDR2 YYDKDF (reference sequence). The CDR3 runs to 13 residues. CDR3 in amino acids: CATSRAVNTEAFF. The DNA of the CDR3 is TGTGCCACCAGCAGAGCCGTGAACACTGAAGCTTTCTTT. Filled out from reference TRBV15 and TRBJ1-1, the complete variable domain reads DAMVIQNPRYQVTQFGKPVTLSCSQTLNHNVMYWYQQKSSQAPKLLFHYYDKDFNNEADTPDNFQSRRPNTSFCFLDIRSPGLGDTAMYLCATSRAVNTEAFFGQGTRLTVV.

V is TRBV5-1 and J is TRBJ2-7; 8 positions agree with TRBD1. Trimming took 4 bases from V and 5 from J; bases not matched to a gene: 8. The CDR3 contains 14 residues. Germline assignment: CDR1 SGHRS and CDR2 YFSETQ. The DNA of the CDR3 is TGCGCCAGCAGCACCGGACAGGGAAGCAACGAGCAGTACTTC. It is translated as CASSTGQGSNEQYF.

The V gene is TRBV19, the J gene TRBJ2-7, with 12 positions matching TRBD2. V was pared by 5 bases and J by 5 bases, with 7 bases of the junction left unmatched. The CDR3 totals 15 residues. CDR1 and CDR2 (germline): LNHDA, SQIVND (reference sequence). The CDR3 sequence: CASSPTSGSGNEQYF. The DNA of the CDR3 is TGTGCCAGTAGTCCGACTAGCGGGAGTGGCAACGAGCAGTACTTC.

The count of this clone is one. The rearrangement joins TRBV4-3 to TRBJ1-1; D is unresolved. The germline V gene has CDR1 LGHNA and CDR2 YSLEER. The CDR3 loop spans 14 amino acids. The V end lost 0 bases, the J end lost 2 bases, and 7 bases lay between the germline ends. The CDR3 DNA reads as TGCGCCAGCAGCCAAGAAGCCATAAACACTGAAGCTTTCTTT. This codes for CASSQEAINTEAFF.

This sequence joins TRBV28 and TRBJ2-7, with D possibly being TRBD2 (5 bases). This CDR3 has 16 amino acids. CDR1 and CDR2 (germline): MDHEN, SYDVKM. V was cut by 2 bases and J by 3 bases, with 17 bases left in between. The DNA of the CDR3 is TGTGCCAGCAGTTTAGGCCTCGGTGAGAGGGACTACGAGCAGTACTTC. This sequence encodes CASSLGLGERDYEQYF.

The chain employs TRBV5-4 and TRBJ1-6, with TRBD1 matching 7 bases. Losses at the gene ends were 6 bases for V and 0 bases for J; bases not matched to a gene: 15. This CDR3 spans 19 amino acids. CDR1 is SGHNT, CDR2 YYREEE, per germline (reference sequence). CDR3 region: CASIQQGTVQGSYNSPLHF. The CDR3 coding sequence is TGTGCCAGCATCCAACAGGGGACAGTCCAGGGCTCCTATAATTCACCCCTCCACTTT.

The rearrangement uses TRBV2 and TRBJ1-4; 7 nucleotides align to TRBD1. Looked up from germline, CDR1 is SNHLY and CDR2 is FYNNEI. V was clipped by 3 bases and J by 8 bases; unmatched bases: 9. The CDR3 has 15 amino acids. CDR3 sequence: CASSDRQGGREKLFF. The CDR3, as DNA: TGTGCCAGCAGTGATCGACAGGGCGGTCGAGAAAAACTGTTTTTT.

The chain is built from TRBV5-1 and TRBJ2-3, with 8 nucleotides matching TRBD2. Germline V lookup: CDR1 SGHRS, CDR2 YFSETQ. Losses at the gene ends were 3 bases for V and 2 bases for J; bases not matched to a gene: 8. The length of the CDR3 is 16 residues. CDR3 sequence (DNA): TGCGCCAGCAGCTCGGGAAGCGGGGGCTCCACAGATACGCAGTATTTT. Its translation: CASSSGSGGSTDTQYF.

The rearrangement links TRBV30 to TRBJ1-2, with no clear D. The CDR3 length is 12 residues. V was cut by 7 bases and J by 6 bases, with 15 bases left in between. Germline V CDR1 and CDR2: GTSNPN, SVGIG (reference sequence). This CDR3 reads CAYRRGSDGYTF. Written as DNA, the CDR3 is TGTGCCTACCGACGGGGATCAGATGGCTACACCTTC.

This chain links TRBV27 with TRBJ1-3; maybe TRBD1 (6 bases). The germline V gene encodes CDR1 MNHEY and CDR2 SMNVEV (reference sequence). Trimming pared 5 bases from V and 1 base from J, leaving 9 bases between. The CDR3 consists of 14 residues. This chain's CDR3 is CASSVTGSGNTIYF. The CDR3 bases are TGTGCCAGCAGTGTCACAGGGTCTGGAAACACCATATATTTT.

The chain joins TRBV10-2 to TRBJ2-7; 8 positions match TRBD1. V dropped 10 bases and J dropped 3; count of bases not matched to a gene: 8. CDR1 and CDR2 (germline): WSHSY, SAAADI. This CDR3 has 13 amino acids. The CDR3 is CATIPGQGYEQYF. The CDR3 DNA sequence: TGCGCCACCATTCCCGGACAGGGCTACGAGCAGTACTTC.

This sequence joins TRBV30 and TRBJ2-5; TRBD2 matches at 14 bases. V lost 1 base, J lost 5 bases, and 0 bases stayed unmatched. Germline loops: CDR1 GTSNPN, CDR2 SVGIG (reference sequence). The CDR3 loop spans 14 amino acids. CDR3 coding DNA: TGTGCCTGGAGTGGACTAGCGGGGGGGGAGACCCAGTACTTC. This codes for CAWSGLAGGETQYF.

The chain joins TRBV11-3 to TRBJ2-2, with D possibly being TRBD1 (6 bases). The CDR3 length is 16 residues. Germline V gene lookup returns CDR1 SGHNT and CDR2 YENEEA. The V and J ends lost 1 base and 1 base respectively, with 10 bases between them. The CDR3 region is CASSLGKDRNTGELFF. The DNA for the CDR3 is TGTGCCAGCAGCTTAGGCAAGGACAGGAACACCGGGGAGCTGTTTTTT.

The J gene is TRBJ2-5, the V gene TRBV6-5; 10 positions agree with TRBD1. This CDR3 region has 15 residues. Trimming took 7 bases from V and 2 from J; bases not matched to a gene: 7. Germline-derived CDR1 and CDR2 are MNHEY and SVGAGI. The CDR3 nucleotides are TGTGCCAGCATTCCGGGACAGGGGAGGCAAGAGACCCAGTACTTC. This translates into CASIPGQGRQETQYF.

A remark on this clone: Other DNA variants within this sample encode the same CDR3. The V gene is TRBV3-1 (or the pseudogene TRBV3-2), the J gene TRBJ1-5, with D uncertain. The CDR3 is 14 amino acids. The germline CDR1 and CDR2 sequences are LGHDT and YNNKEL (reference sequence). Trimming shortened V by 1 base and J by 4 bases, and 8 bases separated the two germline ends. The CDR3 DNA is TGTGCCAGCAGCCAAGGGGGAGATAATCAGCCCCAGCATTTT. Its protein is CASSQGGDNQPQHF.